This T cell receptor (beta chain) was identified in a study of T cells of healthy individuals. Using its own MiXCR run on the 5' RACE reads, TCRdb lists one record per CDR3 protein. The repertoire consists of tens of thousands of distinct CDR3 sequences, with roughly 17% occurring once and the leading ten covering about 4.7%. This clonotype was observed many times. Germline V CDR1 and CDR2: SGHVS, FQNEAQ. CDR3 length: 13 residues. V lost 6 bases to trimming and J lost 7 bases; unmatched junction nucleotides: 5. This chain connects TRBV7-8 to TRBJ2-7; TRBD2 matches at 11 bases. This clonotype was sampled from a human donor in good health. The CDR3 DNA reads as TGTGCCAGCAGACTAGCGGGAGCGGGGGAGCAGTACTTC. Protein: CASRLAGAGEQYF.